A single TCR beta chain is shown here with its context. Sample-barcoded 5' priming and a J-beta primer mix drove a second PCR of roughly 7 to 11 cycles. TCRdb processed the 5' RACE reads anew with MiXCR; each CDR3 protein has one entry. Of 650,000 to 800,000 distinct CDR3 sequences listed, roughly 44% are singletons. These data originate in a study of blood T cells in healthy people across ages. Study-level background: Template-switching capture recovered about one barcoded beta molecule per two T cells.

Trimming at V came to 0 bases and at J to 5 bases, leaving 4 bases not matched to a gene. Germline loops: CDR1 ENHRY, CDR2 SYGVKD. The CDR3 loop spans 16 amino acids. Every sample yielded at least 6.5 million isolated PBMCs. The rearrangement joins TRBV10-3 to TRBJ2-3; TRBD1 matches 11 bases. The sequence came from a man in his 60s in good health. The sequencing input was blood. DNA for the CDR3: TGTGCCATCAGTGAGTCTCCGGGGACAGGGGGAGATACGCAGTATTTT. It is translated as CAISESPGTGGDTQYF.